A single sample gave rise to the 3 T cell receptor beta chains below, sequenced in a study of shared clonotypes between healthy human individuals. Sequencing used immunoSEQ multiplex PCR; TCRdb keeps in-frame clones, though not all of them. The data hold about 2.4 million clones, with 80% to 95% observed a single time. The sample was naive CD4+ T cells from PBMCs. Subset here: CD45RA+ positively selected. These receptors all stem from a man between 18 and 35 years old in good health. Some clones in this sample may be carry-over from other donors' samples.

The genes are TRBV5-4 and TRBJ2-5; 11 bases match TRBD2. The CDR3 has 17 residues. Germline trimming cut 4 bases from V and 2 bases from J; bases unmatched to any gene: 10. Per germline, CDR1 SGHNT and CDR2 YYREEE (reference sequence). The CDR3 DNA reads TGTGCCAGCAGCCCGCGGAGTAGCGGGGGGGTACAAGAGACCCAGTACTTC. Protein: CASSPRSSGGVQETQYF.

The chain joins TRBV14 to TRBJ1-2; D uncertain. The CDR3 sequence is 12 residues long. Germline assignment: CDR1 SGHDN and CDR2 FVKESK. Between the trimmed V and J ends, which lost 0 bases and 8 bases, there was a span of 7 bases. CDR3 region: CASSQDLGGYTF. The DNA of the CDR3 is TGTGCCAGCAGCCAAGACCTTGGGGGCTACACCTTC.

The chain couples TRBV5-4 to TRBJ2-5; D possibly matches TRBD1 or TRBD2 (5 bases each). V was trimmed by 3 bases and J by 4 bases, leaving 19 bases between them. Germline assignment: CDR1 SGHNT and CDR2 YYREEE (reference sequence). The CDR3 has 16 amino acids. CDR3 in amino acids: CASSSTRGSEAETQYF. The CDR3 coding sequence is TGTGCCAGCAGCTCGACCCGGGGCAGTGAGGCAGAGACCCAGTACTTC.